These T cell receptor beta chains were read from a single sample in a study of T cell changes during pregnancy in multiple sclerosis. Generated by immunoSEQ multiplex PCR, the TCRdb table keeps only in-frame clones and is missing some. The sample lists 40,000 to 50,000 clones, roughly 93% occurring once. The sample here was CD4+ T cells from peripheral blood mononuclear cells, taken in the second trimester of pregnancy. These receptors were taken from a female donor in good health, enrolled as a control in a pregnancy study. Both conserved end residues are part of each CDR3. The D gene is left open where the match is weak. Rows give clone size only sometimes, using once, few, many, or a class for an expanded clone.

TRBJ1-3,TRBV4-1,-,TRBD1,CASSQPRQGKSDTIYF,TGCGCCAGCAGCCAACCCCGACAGGGCAAGTCGGACACCATATATTTT
TRBJ2-1,TRBV15,-,-,CATSRVRNEQFF,TGTGCCACCAGCAGAGTCCGCAATGAGCAGTTCTTC
TRBJ1-5,TRBV4-3,once,-,CASSQVIGDQPQHF,TGCGCCAGCAGCCAAGTAATAGGGGATCAGCCCCAGCATTTT
TRBJ1-5,TRBV10-3,-,TRBD1,CAISVEQGEVGPQHF,TGTGCCATCAGTGTGGAACAGGGGGAGGTCGGACCCCAGCATTTT
TRBJ1-2,TRBV16,-,TRBD1,CASSQFSGTGGSNGYTF,TGTGCCAGCAGCCAATTTAGCGGGACAGGGGGATCTAATGGCTACACCTTC
TRBJ1-2,TRBV9,-,-,CASSPTETGGYTF,TGTGCCAGCAGCCCAACCGAGACGGGTGGCTACACCTTC
TRBJ2-1,TRBV19,-,-,CASSTGRSYNEQFF,TGTGCCAGTAGTACAGGGCGCTCCTACAATGAGCAGTTCTTC
TRBJ2-3,TRBV4-1,-,TRBD2,CASSQGQILAGLTDTQYF,TGCGCCAGCAGCCAAGGACAAATACTAGCGGGCCTCACAGATACGCAGTATTTT
TRBJ1-3,TRBV7-6,once,TRBD1,CASSFIGTGPANSGNTIYF,TGTGCCAGCAGCTTCATCGGGACAGGACCCGCCAACTCTGGAAACACCATATATTTT
TRBJ2-1,TRBV10-3,-,TRBD2,CAISGLAGGAGGEQFF,TGTGCCATCAGTGGACTAGCGGGGGGGGCCGGGGGTGAGCAGTTCTTC
TRBJ1-1,TRBV5-1,-,TRBD1,CASSLGTDTEAFF,TGCGCCAGCAGCCTTGGGACAGACACTGAAGCTTTCTTT
TRBJ2-5,TRBV7-9,-,TRBD1,CASSFKDDRVGGETQYF,TGTGCCAGCAGCTTCAAGGACGACAGGGTCGGTGGAGAGACCCAGTACTTC
TRBJ1-6,TRBV5-6,-,-,CASSYRASDSPLHF,TGTGCCAGCAGCTACAGGGCCTCCGATTCACCCCTCCACTTT
TRBJ1-2,TRBV6-1,few,TRBD1,CASRVPQGHYGYTF,TGTGCCAGCAGAGTACCACAGGGGCACTATGGCTACACCTTC
TRBJ1-6,TRBV30,-,-,CAWSFWQGDSPLHF,TGTGCCTGGAGTTTCTGGCAGGGCGATTCACCCCTCCACTTT
TRBJ2-5,TRBV29-1,-,TRBD2,CSAGTSGGETQYF,TGCAGCGCGGGGACTAGCGGGGGAGAGACCCAGTACTTC
TRBJ1-2,TRBV6-6,-,-,CASSYDSHYGYTF,TGTGCCAGCAGTTACGATAGCCACTATGGCTACACCTTC
TRBJ2-7,TRBV7-2,-,-,CASSLDLQGGGYEQYF,TGTGCCAGCAGCTTAGACCTGCAGGGAGGAGGTTACGAGCAGTACTTC
TRBJ2-1,TRBV4-2,-,TRBD2,CASSYGTSGGPSYNEQFF,TGTGCCAGCAGCTACGGGACTAGCGGGGGACCCTCCTACAATGAGCAGTTCTTC
TRBJ1-5,TRBV30,-,-,CAWSGQRNQPQHF,TGTGCCTGGAGTGGACAGCGCAATCAGCCCCAGCATTTT
TRBJ2-7,TRBV7-9,-,-,CASSSQGYEQYF,TGTGCCAGCAGCTCACAGGGCTACGAGCAGTACTTC
TRBJ2-7,TRBV30,-,TRBD1,CAWSAWDRGFGEQYF,TGTGCCTGGAGTGCGTGGGACAGGGGCTTCGGGGAGCAGTACTTC
TRBJ1-2,TRBV10-3,-,TRBD1,CAAQGGEGGYTF,TGTGCCGCCCAAGGGGGCGAAGGGGGCTACACCTTC
TRBJ2-5,TRBV7-8,-,-,CASSPSSASGTQYF,TGTGCCAGCAGCCCCAGCTCTGCCTCGGGGACCCAGTACTTC
TRBJ2-5,TRBV27,-,TRBD2,CASSKGLGGQETQYF,TGTGCCAGCAGTAAGGGACTAGGGGGGCAAGAGACCCAGTACTTC
TRBJ1-1,TRBV30,-,-,CAWSVVYSEAFF,TGTGCCTGGAGTGTAGTGTACAGTGAAGCTTTCTTT
TRBJ2-3,TRBV7-6,-,TRBD2,CASSSERGAGDTQYF,TGTGCCAGCAGCTCCGAGCGGGGGGCGGGAGATACGCAGTATTTT
TRBJ2-2,TRBV9,-,TRBD1,CASSVDLTGTGLTGELFF,TGTGCCAGCAGCGTAGACCTAACCGGGACAGGGCTCACCGGGGAGCTGTTTTTT